The T cell receptor (beta chain) under discussion was sequenced for a study of high-grade serous ovarian cancer treatment subgroups. Tumor tissue was taken before any definitive surgery or chemotherapy was given. With regard to this clone: What it binds is unknown.

This table comes from immunoSEQ multiplex PCR, and its TCRdb copy is limited to in-frame clones, with some not included. The table shows around 37,000 clones, with over 60% occurring only once. This CDR3 region has 16 residues. The V gene lost 7 bases and the J gene lost 11 bases, with 29 bases spanning the gap. Germline V gives CDR1 MDHEN, CDR2 SYDVKM. Study-level findings and limits: The analyses considered CDR3 and ignored CDR1 and CDR2.

Sequencing was performed on tumor tissue. The chain employs TRBV28 and TRBJ1-1, with D possibly matching TRBD1 (5 bases). The receptor's source is a human donor with high-grade serous ovarian cancer. The CDR3 bases are TGTGCCAGCAATTTCCCTTTTGAGGGGTCCAGCGCAATGGCTTTCTTT. Protein: CASNFPFEGSSAMAFF.